A single sample is the source of the 26 T cell receptor beta chains below, sequenced in a study of T-cell reconstitution after alpha-beta-depleted transplantation in children (dated by TCRdb to 2016 to 2017). The label giving this sample's treatment or condition can be read as: allogeneic hematopoietic cell transplantation with graft depleted of TCRalphabeta T cells and CD19 B cells. The library was prepared using PCR. The sequencing machine was an Illumina HiSeq 2500. Molecular barcoding was employed in the preparation of TCR libraries, with unique molecular identifiers being used to normalize TCRbeta repertoire quantification. The public sequencing data were trimmed at Q25 with fastp and processed into clonotypes with MiXCR by TCRdb, which kept only in-frame beta chains. Rows merge per CDR3 protein into single entries with the most common DNA and genes. The sample table contains approximately 800,000 distinct CDR3 sequences; only one count was recorded for about 16% of them. About 4.6% of the sample is held by the ten biggest clonotypes.

The sample was PBMCs, mostly from graft donor cells, taken 360 days after TCRalphabeta/CD19-depleted stem cell transplant. The receptors originated from a male patient aged 10 to 17 who had a stem cell transplant for acute lymphoblastic leukemia, so the T cells may come from the graft donor.

This clonotype was observed a handful of times. In nucleotides, the CDR3 is TGTGCCAGCAGCTTCACATTTACAGGGGGGCAAAAGGACACTGAAGCTTTCTTT. This translates into CASSFTFTGGQKDTEAFF. The rearrangement joins TRBV7-6 to TRBJ1-1, with TRBD1 matching over 8 bases. The CDR3 has 18 residues. Germline V CDR1 and CDR2: SGHVS, FNYEAQ. Unmatched junction bases numbered 15, after V lost 3 bases and J lost 3 bases. The full variable domain, completed using reference TRBV7-6 and TRBJ1-1, is GAGVSQSPRYKVTKRGQDVALRCDPISGHVSLYWYRQALGQGPEFLTYFNYEAQQDKSGLPNDRFSAERPEGSISTLTIQRTEQRDSAMYRCASSFTFTGGQKDTEAFFGQGTRLTVV.

The chain couples TRBV29-1 to TRBJ2-3; D not certain. Germline CDR1 reads SQVTM; CDR2 reads ANQGSEA. V shed 4 bases and J shed 0 bases, with 14 bases lying between them. The CDR3 has 15 amino acids. The CDR3 is CSVALAHHSTDTQYF. Written as DNA, the CDR3 is TGCAGCGTTGCATTGGCACACCATAGCACAGATACGCAGTATTTT.

There are a few counts of this clonotype. The chain uses TRBV20-1 and TRBJ2-5; maybe TRBD1 (6 bases). Deletions cut 6 bases from V and 7 bases from J, with 24 bases between. The germline CDR1 and CDR2 sequences are DFQATT and SNEGSKA (reference sequence). The CDR3 loop spans 15 amino acids. CDR3: CSAARTSFGRGTQYF. Here the CDR3 DNA reads TGCAGTGCCGCTAGGACCAGTTTCGGCAGGGGGACCCAGTACTTC.

This clonotype has more than one count but fewer than ten. The V call is TRBV29-1, the J call TRBJ1-5; 7 bases map to TRBD1. V was pared by 5 bases and J by 0 bases, with 7 bases of the junction left unmatched. Per germline, CDR1 SQVTM and CDR2 ANQGSEA. CDR3 length equals 15 residues. The CDR3: CSVSDREYSNQPQHF. CDR3 DNA: TGCAGCGTTTCCGACAGGGAATATAGCAATCAGCCCCAGCATTTT.

This chain links TRBV5-1 with TRBJ2-7; 8 nucleotides align to TRBD1. The J segment lost 6 bases and the V segment lost 5 bases, leaving 7 bases of the junction unmatched. The CDR3 has 13 residues. Germline CDR1 reads SGHRS; CDR2 reads YFSETQ. The CDR3 here is CASSQDREVEQYF. In DNA form, the CDR3 reads TGCGCCAGCAGTCAGGACAGGGAGGTCGAGCAGTACTTC.

V usage is TRBV29-1 and J usage is TRBJ2-7; tentatively, D is TRBD1 (5 bases). The CDR3 consists of 12 residues. Trimming removed 5 bases at V and 3 bases at J, with 11 bases between. Per the germline V gene, CDR1 is SQVTM and CDR2 is ANQGSEA. CDR3 DNA: TGCAGCGTTCAGGACAACCGCTACGAGCAGTACTTC. As protein: CSVQDNRYEQYF.

This clonotype has at least ten counts. This chain joins TRBV5-1 and TRBJ2-1; 11 positions match TRBD2. In germline, CDR1 is SGHRS, CDR2 YFSETQ. J was trimmed by 7 bases and V by 1 base; bases with no gene match: 7. This CDR3 is 16 amino acids long. This chain's CDR3 is CASSLWGTSGSNEQFF. CDR3 bases: TGCGCCAGCAGCTTGTGGGGGACTAGCGGTTCAAATGAGCAGTTCTTC.

This clonotype was picked up a small number of times. The V gene is TRBV29-1, the J gene TRBJ2-3; no reliable D call. Germline assignment: CDR1 SQVTM and CDR2 ANQGSEA. V was shortened by 4 bases and J by 0 bases, with 20 bases between the two germline ends. The CDR3 has 17 residues. For the CDR3, the DNA is TGCAGCGTTGCTCGGGTTAACTTACTCTCTAGCACAGATACGCAGTATTTT. It specifies CSVARVNLLSSTDTQYF.

This chain uses TRBV23-1 with TRBJ2-7; TRBD2 matches at 13 bases. TRBV23-1 is recorded as an ORF, its role being uncertain. Germline trimming cut 0 bases from V and 0 bases from J; bases unmatched to any gene: 11. This CDR3 region has 20 residues. The DNA of the CDR3 is TGCGCCAGCAGTCAATCCCGGCCGGGACTAGCGGGGCAGAGCTCCTACGAGCAGTACTTC. Its translation is CASSQSRPGLAGQSSYEQYF.

This clonotype has more than one count but fewer than ten. V and J are TRBV7-2 and TRBJ2-1; possibly TRBD2 for D (6 bases). V was shortened by 3 bases and J by 8 bases, with 14 bases between the two germline ends. The CDR3 consists of 14 residues. From germline, CDR1 is SGHTA and CDR2 FQGNSA. CDR3 in amino acids: CASSFYRRAHEQFF. The CDR3 DNA reads as TGTGCCAGCAGCTTTTACCGGAGGGCCCATGAGCAGTTCTTC.

This clonotype occurred a few times. The chain carries TRBV27 and TRBJ2-6; 7 nucleotides agree with TRBD1. Germline CDR1 and CDR2: MNHEY and SMNVEV (reference sequence). The CDR3 has 16 amino acids. V shed 3 bases and J 2 bases; nucleotides not matched to a gene: 4. The CDR3 bases are TGTGCCAGCAGTTTTTACAGGGGTGCTGGGGCCAACGTCCTGACTTTC. Amino acids: CASSFYRGAGANVLTF.

The rearrangement links TRBV6-1 to TRBJ2-5, with 14 nucleotides matching TRBD2. Germline V gene lookup returns CDR1 MNHNS and CDR2 SASEGT. The CDR3 is made up of 16 amino acids. Trimming cost V 6 bases and J 5 bases; bases outside gene matches: 8. CDR3 sequence: CASSIGLAGGLETQYF. For the CDR3, the DNA is TGTGCCAGCAGCATCGGACTAGCGGGAGGTTTGGAGACCCAGTACTTC.

This clonotype was detected only a few times. The J gene is TRBJ2-3, the V gene TRBV27; 10 bases map to TRBD1. Germline values: CDR1 MNHEY, CDR2 SMNVEV (reference sequence). Germline trimming cut 4 bases from V and 3 bases from J; bases unmatched to any gene: 7. The CDR3 has 16 amino acids. The chain's CDR3 is CASSSIPGQGTDTQYF. Written as DNA, the CDR3 is TGTGCCAGCAGTTCAATCCCGGGACAGGGGACAGATACGCAGTATTTT.

This clonotype has a count of ten or more. One end of the junction varies from germline; a read error may be responsible. This chain joins TRBV10-3 and TRBJ2-7; D perhaps matches TRBD2 (5 bases). The germline V gene has CDR1 ENHRY and CDR2 SYGVKD. The CDR3 length is 10 residues. CDR3 nucleotide sequence: TGCGGGGTGGATCCCTACGAGCAGTACTTC. It codes for CGVDPYEQYF.

The genes are TRBV4-1 and TRBJ1-5, with D uncertain. This CDR3 has 12 amino acids. Germline V gene lookup returns CDR1 MGHRA and CDR2 YSYEKL. V was cut by 3 bases and J by 3 bases, with 3 bases left in between. The CDR3 nucleotides are TGCGCCAGCAGCCACGACAATCAGCCCCAGCATTTT. Its protein is CASSHDNQPQHF.

This clonotype was found a few times. The V gene is TRBV10-3, the J gene TRBJ2-1; the match to TRBD2 covers 9 bases. Germline V gives CDR1 ENHRY, CDR2 SYGVKD. After removal of 3 bases from V and 6 bases from J, the junction contained 3 bases not matched to a gene. There are 14 residues in the CDR3. Here the CDR3 DNA reads TGTGCCATCAGTGAAGCGGGAGGCCCCAATGAGCAGTTCTTC. Translation gives CAISEAGGPNEQFF.

The chain uses TRBV4-1 and TRBJ2-1, with D possibly called TRBD1 or TRBD2 (5 bases each). Germline loops: CDR1 MGHRA, CDR2 YSYEKL. CDR3 length: 17 amino acids. The V end was cut by 5 bases, the J end by 4 bases, with 21 bases between. Here the CDR3 reads CASSWIGRSRGYNEQFF. The CDR3 DNA follows: TGCGCCAGCAGCTGGATAGGCAGGTCGAGGGGATACAATGAGCAGTTCTTC.

V usage is TRBV11-3 and J usage is TRBJ2-5; a possible D gene is TRBD2 (6 bases). Per the germline V gene, CDR1 is SGHNT and CDR2 is YENEEA. With 2 bases removed from V and 3 bases from J, the gap between germline ends came to 13 bases. This CDR3 is 15 amino acids long. The CDR3 sequence is CASSLRKRAKETQYF. In DNA, the CDR3 is TGTGCCAGCAGCTTACGGAAGCGGGCTAAAGAGACCCAGTACTTC. Together with reference TRBV11-3 and TRBJ2-5, the CDR3 gives the full variable domain: EAGVVQSPRYKIIEKKQPVAFWCNPISGHNTLYWYLQNLGQGPELLIRYENEEAVDDSQLPKDRFSAERLKGVDSTLKIQPAELGDSAVYLCASSLRKRAKETQYFGPGTRLLVL.

This clonotype occurred many times. The CDR3 here is CASSLMAGFEVNEQFF. DNA for the CDR3: TGCGCCAGCAGCTTGATGGCCGGATTCGAGGTCAATGAGCAGTTCTTC. The chain links TRBV5-1 to TRBJ2-1, with no clear D. This CDR3 comprises 16 residues. Looked up from germline, CDR1 is SGHRS and CDR2 is YFSETQ. The V end was cut by 1 base, the J end by 6 bases, with 17 bases between.

This clonotype came up many times. V gene TRBV6-5 combines with J gene TRBJ2-3; TRBD2 matches at 9 bases. Germline CDR1 and CDR2: MNHEY and SVGAGI. The V segment lost 1 base and the J segment 4 bases; nucleotides outside the gene matches: 6. The CDR3 contains 16 residues. CDR3 bases: TGTGCCAGCAGTTACTTTCTGGCGGGAGGGTCAGATACGCAGTATTTT. Amino acid sequence: CASSYFLAGGSDTQYF.

V and J are TRBV3-1 and TRBJ2-3, with TRBD2 identical over 9 bases. The CDR3 has 17 amino acids. Germline-derived CDR1 and CDR2 are LGHDT and YNNKEL (reference sequence). The ends lost 5 bases at V and 7 bases at J; junction bases unmatched: 16. CDR3 amino acids: CASSSLGREGPKNTQYF. The CDR3 coding sequence is TGTGCCAGCAGCTCCCTCGGGCGGGAGGGCCCGAAGAATACGCAGTATTTT.

V gene TRBV5-1 combines with J gene TRBJ1-3; 7 bases are shared with TRBD1. V was clipped by 0 bases and J by 4 bases; unmatched bases: 7. The CDR3 is 16 amino acids. The germline CDR1 and CDR2 sequences are SGHRS and YFSETQ. This CDR3 is CASSLAAQGFGNTIYF. DNA of the CDR3: TGCGCCAGCAGCTTGGCCGCACAGGGGTTCGGAAACACCATATATTTT. Together with reference TRBV5-1 and TRBJ1-3, the CDR3 gives the full variable domain: KAGVTQTPRYLIKTRGQQVTLSCSPISGHRSVSWYQQTPGQGLQFLFEYFSETQRNKGNFPGRFSGRQFSNSRSEMNVSTLELGDSALYLCASSLAAQGFGNTIYFGEGSWLTVV.

There are many counts of this clonotype. The gene calls are TRBV29-1 and TRBJ2-2, with D tentatively TRBD1 or TRBD2 (6 bases each). V lost 4 bases to trimming and J lost 4 bases, with 13 bases between them. Per the germline V gene, CDR1 is SQVTM and CDR2 is ANQGSEA. This CDR3 region has 14 residues. CDR3 sequence reads: CSVVGGHGTGELFF. As DNA, the CDR3 is TGCAGCGTTGTTGGGGGGCACGGCACCGGGGAGCTGTTTTTT.

This clonotype was detected ten times or more. The gene calls are TRBV12-3 or TRBV12-4 and TRBJ2-7, with TRBD1 as a possible D gene (6 bases). The CDR3 is 16 amino acids. The ends were cut back, 7 bases at V and 1 base at J, with 20 bases in the middle. CDR3 sequence: CASTPSVTGTSYEQYF. The CDR3 DNA sequence: TGTGCCAGCACCCCCTCGGTAACAGGGACGTCCTACGAGCAGTACTTC.

This clonotype was seen a handful of times. The J gene is TRBJ1-1, the V gene TRBV6-5; D is undetermined. The CDR3 extends over 14 amino acids. Germline V gene sequence: CDR1 MNHEY, CDR2 SVGAGI. V lost 2 bases and J 1 base, leaving 8 bases between the germline ends. CDR3: CASSYPTQNTEAFF. CDR3 coding DNA: TGTGCCAGCAGTTACCCGACACAGAACACTGAAGCTTTCTTT.

CDR3 nucleotides: TGCAGCGTCTGGGACTACGGATCCTACGAGCAGTACTTC. Protein sequence: CSVWDYGSYEQYF. This chain uses TRBV29-1 with TRBJ2-7, with 7 bases fitting TRBD2. V shed 6 bases and J 1 base; nucleotides not matched to a gene: 6. The CDR3 spans 13 residues. Germline assignment: CDR1 SQVTM and CDR2 ANQGSEA.